This TCR beta chain emerged from a study of CD8 T cells in ankylosing spondylitis. Study outcomes and limitations: Matched ankylosing spondylitis synovial fluid reportedly contained a significantly enriched population of disease-linked clones. It appeared that ankylosing spondylitis blood was characterized by a TCR beta motif of about eight highly homologous variants.

As concerns this clonotype: What it binds is unknown.

TCRdb passed the 5' RACE reads through MiXCR, listing each CDR3 protein once. The data show 200,000 to 250,000 distinct CDR3 sequences, over 9.5% seen once. V was clipped by 8 bases and J by 1 base, with 17 bases between them. The CDR3 spans 15 residues. Looked up from germline, CDR1 is SGHTA and CDR2 is FQGNSA. The sample comprised blood, either unsorted or a sorted T cell fraction (not recorded which). The source of this sequence is a male donor with ankylosing spondylitis or in good health (not recorded which). This chain links TRBV7-2 with TRBJ2-5; tentatively, D is TRBD1 or TRBD2 (6 bases each). The DNA for the CDR3 is TGTGCCAGCCGAGGGGGGCGGCACATCCAAGAGACCCAGTACTTC. It codes for CASRGGRHIQETQYF.